These 14 T cell receptor beta chains share one sample of origin, sequenced in a study of T cell changes during pregnancy in multiple sclerosis. The protocol was immunoSEQ multiplex PCR, while the TCRdb copy is restricted to in-frame clones and leaves out a portion. The table includes 41,000 or so clones, 90% detected once. The input for sequencing was CD8+ T cells from peripheral blood mononuclear cells, taken in the third trimester of pregnancy. These receptors all stem from a female donor with multiple sclerosis, enrolled in a pregnancy study.

V is TRBV28 and J is TRBJ2-7; TRBD2 might be the D (6 bases). V lost 6 bases to trimming and J lost 1 base, with 16 bases between them. Germline CDR1 reads MDHEN; CDR2 reads SYDVKM. The CDR3 sequence is 15 residues long. The CDR3 DNA follows: TGTGCCAGCAGATTAGGCTTAGCGGTTTCCTACGAGCAGTACTTC. This translates into CASRLGLAVSYEQYF.

This clone was detected once. The chain couples TRBV27 to TRBJ2-2; a weak D match, TRBD2 (5 bases). Germline assignment: CDR1 MNHEY and CDR2 SMNVEV (reference sequence). Trimming took off 7 bases at V and 0 bases at J, with 9 bases between the two ends. CDR3 length: 14 amino acids. The CDR3 spells CASTAGANTGELFF. CDR3 nucleotides: TGTGCCAGCACCGCGGGCGCGAACACCGGGGAGCTGTTTTTT.

This sequence joins TRBV7-9 and TRBJ1-2; TRBD1 might be the D (6 bases). Germline-derived CDR1 and CDR2 are SEHNR and FQNEAQ (reference sequence). V was trimmed by 5 bases and J by 2 bases, leaving 18 bases between them. The CDR3 has 16 residues. CDR3 amino acids: CASSPPGTKGNYGYTF. The CDR3 DNA is TGTGCCAGCAGCCCACCCGGGACAAAGGGAAACTATGGCTACACCTTC.

The CDR3 DNA reads as TGCGCCAGCAGCCTGCGTCTTGAACAGGAGATTAACTATGGCTACACCTTC. This codes for CASSLRLEQEINYGYTF. The chain combines TRBV4-3 with TRBJ1-2; a weak D match, TRBD1 (5 bases). Trimming left V 4 bases short and J 1 base short, with 19 bases between. Per the germline V gene, CDR1 is LGHNA and CDR2 is YSLEER. This CDR3 is built from 17 residues.

The chain couples TRBV19 to TRBJ1-2; maybe TRBD1 (6 bases). This CDR3 is 16 amino acids long. Trimming removed 2 bases from V and 2 bases from J, with 15 bases in between. Germline V lookup: CDR1 LNHDA, CDR2 SQIVND (reference sequence). The CDR3 loop reads CASSIISGRGNYGYTF. The CDR3 coding sequence is TGTGCCAGTAGTATAATTTCCGGCAGGGGAAACTATGGCTACACCTTC.

The gene calls are TRBV27 and TRBJ1-1; D gene unclear. The CDR3 is made up of 18 amino acids. The V gene lost 2 bases and the J gene lost 5 bases, with 24 bases spanning the gap. Germline V gene lookup returns CDR1 MNHEY and CDR2 SMNVEV (reference sequence). This chain's CDR3 is CASSLTQVIRLPGTEAFF. The CDR3 DNA follows: TGTGCCAGCAGTTTAACCCAGGTCATCCGCCTCCCGGGAACTGAAGCTTTCTTT.

The V gene is TRBV10-3, the J gene TRBJ2-7; D is perhaps TRBD1 (5 bases). The CDR3 consists of 12 residues. V lost 5 bases and J lost 6, with 11 bases in between. Germline V lookup: CDR1 ENHRY, CDR2 SYGVKD. CDR3 sequence reads: CAISQPTGEQYF. The CDR3 DNA follows: TGTGCCATCAGTCAACCCACAGGCGAGCAGTACTTC.

The J gene is TRBJ2-7, the V gene TRBV29-1, with 9 bases aligning to TRBD1. The V segment lost 6 bases and the J segment 6 bases; nucleotides outside the gene matches: 6. Per the germline V gene, CDR1 is SQVTM and CDR2 is ANQGSEA. The CDR3 consists of 12 residues. This chain's CDR3 is CSVGTGTLEQYF. CDR3 sequence (DNA): TGCAGCGTGGGGACAGGGACTCTCGAGCAGTACTTC.

V gene TRBV5-5 combines with J gene TRBJ2-3; no clear D gene. The ends were cut back, 0 bases at V and 5 bases at J, with 4 bases in the middle. This CDR3 is 12 amino acids long. From germline, CDR1 is SGHKS and CDR2 YYEKEE (reference sequence). DNA of the CDR3: TGTGCCAGCAGCTTGGTCCTAGATACGCAGTATTTT. Its translation is CASSLVLDTQYF.

This clone was recorded a few times. The chain carries TRBV27 and TRBJ1-2; D unclear. CDR3 length: 10 amino acids. Trimming pared 3 bases from V and 7 bases from J, leaving 3 bases between. Germline values: CDR1 MNHEY, CDR2 SMNVEV (reference sequence). CDR3 residues: CASSFSGYTF. CDR3 sequence (DNA): TGTGCCAGCAGTTTTAGTGGCTACACCTTC.

This chain joins TRBV27 and TRBJ2-1; TRBD2 might be the D (5 bases). Germline values: CDR1 MNHEY, CDR2 SMNVEV (reference sequence). Trimming removed 6 bases from V and 5 bases from J, with 11 bases in between. The CDR3 is 13 residues long. CDR3 sequence: CASSTGKHNEQFF. The CDR3, as DNA: TGTGCCAGCAGCACGGGGAAACACAATGAGCAGTTCTTC.

The chain couples TRBV11-2 to TRBJ2-1; perhaps TRBD2 as D (7 bases). Deletions cut 5 bases from V and 4 bases from J, with 15 bases between. The CDR3 spans 15 residues. Germline CDR1 SGHAT, CDR2 FQNNGV. CDR3 sequence (DNA): TGTGCCAGCAGCGCAAGTAGGGGGGGATACAATGAGCAGTTCTTC. As protein: CASSASRGGYNEQFF. Complete variable domain (other parts from reference TRBV11-2 and TRBJ2-1): EAGVAQSPRYKIIEKRQSVAFWCNPISGHATLYWYQQILGQGPKLLIQFQNNGVVDDSQLPKDRFSAERLKGVDSTLKIQPAKLEDSAVYLCASSASRGGYNEQFFGPGTRLTVL.

The V gene is TRBV2, the J gene TRBJ1-5; D gene uncertain. The CDR3 is made up of 11 amino acids. The germline V gene encodes CDR1 SNHLY and CDR2 FYNNEI. The germline V and J ends were trimmed by 3 bases and 6 bases, with 3 bases remaining between them. CDR3 bases: TGTGCCAGCAGTGACAGTCAGCCCCAGCATTTT. This codes for CASSDSQPQHF.

The chain couples TRBV6-5 to TRBJ2-7; TRBD1 is a possible D gene (5 bases). CDR1 is MNHEY, CDR2 SVGAGI, per germline. The CDR3 runs to 13 residues. The V end was cut by 7 bases, the J end by 0 bases, with 10 bases between. CDR3 residues: CASIQGSSYEQYF. DNA of the CDR3: TGTGCCAGCATCCAGGGAAGCTCCTACGAGCAGTACTTC.